The 6 T cell receptor beta chains below were found in one sample sequenced in a study of cytomegalovirus exposure and HLA in healthy donors. In the PCR, 60 Vbeta and 13 Jbeta primers were used. TCRdb's table, derived via immunoSEQ multiplex PCR, lists solely in-frame clones and lacks some. This table has 160,000 or so clones, about four fifths appearing once. Sequencing was done on a sample of PBMCs. All receptors come from a male donor in good health and CMV-seropositive.

The rearrangement links TRBV14 to TRBJ1-2; maybe TRBD1 (6 bases). V was clipped by 5 bases and J by 4 bases, with 11 bases between them. Per germline, CDR1 SGHDN and CDR2 FVKESK. The CDR3 loop spans 13 amino acids. CDR3 DNA: TGTGCCAGCAGCTCGACAGGACTCTATGGCTACACCTTC. Translating it yields CASSSTGLYGYTF.

This clone was found a few times. The rearrangement uses TRBV10-3 and TRBJ2-1, with D tentatively TRBD2 (7 bases). This CDR3 has 15 amino acids. V lost 8 bases and J lost 0, with 14 bases in between. Germline V gives CDR1 ENHRY, CDR2 SYGVKD. The DNA of the CDR3 is TGTGCCATCGGGGGGGGAGGGGGCTCCTACAATGAGCAGTTCTTC. It codes for CAIGGGGGSYNEQFF.

The chain combines TRBV28 with TRBJ2-3; 11 nucleotides align to TRBD2. There are 15 residues in the CDR3. Germline V gene lookup returns CDR1 MDHEN and CDR2 SYDVKM. V lost 8 bases and J lost 9; bases outside the gene matches: 13. The CDR3 sequence: CASEKTSGSPRTQYF. In nucleotides, the CDR3 is TGTGCCAGCGAAAAAACTAGCGGGAGCCCTCGCACGCAGTATTTT.

This clone appeared a single time. The rearrangement uses TRBV30 and TRBJ1-5, with no clear D. V was shortened by 0 bases and J by 6 bases, with 9 bases between the two germline ends. This CDR3 is 13 amino acids long. Germline V gives CDR1 GTSNPN, CDR2 SVGIG (reference sequence). CDR3 bases: TGTGCCTGGAGTGTTCGAGGGATTCAGCCCCAGCATTTT. Translated: CAWSVRGIQPQHF.

This chain connects TRBV30 to TRBJ2-7; D is possibly TRBD1 (6 bases). The V and J ends lost 2 bases and 3 bases respectively, with 17 bases between them. CDR3 length: 15 residues. The V gene's germline CDR1 is GTSNPN and CDR2 SVGIG (reference sequence). DNA of the CDR3: TGTGCCTGGAGTTCCGGGACACCTAGTAACTACGAGCAGTACTTC. This translates into CAWSSGTPSNYEQYF.

The chain employs TRBV30 and TRBJ1-5; possibly TRBD1 for D (5 bases). The CDR3 sequence is 14 residues long. Trimming cost V 1 base and J 7 bases, with 14 bases left between them. The germline V gene has CDR1 GTSNPN and CDR2 SVGIG (reference sequence). The CDR3 protein is CAWSAPQGYQPQHF. CDR3 DNA: TGTGCCTGGAGTGCTCCCCAGGGTTACCAGCCCCAGCATTTT.